The clone carrying this TCR beta chain turned up a few times. No antigen is known for it. TCR beta CDR3 regions were amplified from RNA transcripts. Following a first-round RT-PCR that used HTBI primers, a second-round multiplex PCR was carried out. TCRdb recomputed calls from the multiplex PCR reads with MiXCR, one row per CDR3 protein. The table has hundreds of thousands of distinct CDR3 sequences, 22% seen once. Calling hyperthyroidism stable required that no ophthalmopathy show up within 18 months of follow-up. V dropped 5 bases and J dropped 3 bases, with 17 bases sitting between them. The length of the CDR3 is 16 residues. Germline loops: CDR1 MNHEY, CDR2 SMNVEV (reference sequence). The entry originates in a study of Graves' ophthalmopathy and Graves' hyperthyroidism. Study findings and constraints: Among expanded thyroid clonotypes above 0.001 frequency, most also occurred in blood.

Sequencing was done on a sample of peripheral blood. This TCR was sampled from a young woman with stable Graves' hyperthyroidism. Some clones in this sample may be carry-over from other donors' samples. This chain links TRBV27 with TRBJ2-4, with D possibly called TRBD1 or TRBD2 (5 bases each). In DNA, the CDR3 is TGTGCCAGCAGTCAGTACGGGGCATCGGACAAAAACATTCAGTACTTC. This sequence encodes CASSQYGASDKNIQYF.